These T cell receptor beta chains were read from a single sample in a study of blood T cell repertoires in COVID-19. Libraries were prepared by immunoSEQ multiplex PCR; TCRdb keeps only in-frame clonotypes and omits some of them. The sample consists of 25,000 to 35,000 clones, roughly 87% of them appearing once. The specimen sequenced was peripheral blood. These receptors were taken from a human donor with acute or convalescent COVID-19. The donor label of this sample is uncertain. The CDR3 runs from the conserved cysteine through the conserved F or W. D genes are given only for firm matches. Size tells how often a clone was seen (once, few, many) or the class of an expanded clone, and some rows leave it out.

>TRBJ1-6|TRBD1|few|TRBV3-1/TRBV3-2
CASSLGTGASPLHF
TGTGCCAGCAGCCTCGGGACAGGGGCTTCACCCCTCCACTTT
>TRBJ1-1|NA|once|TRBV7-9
CASSPTDTVENTEAFF
TGTGCCAGCAGCCCGACAGACACAGTCGAGAACACTGAAGCTTTCTTT
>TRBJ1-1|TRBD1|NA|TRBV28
CASSLLDRGPSTEAFF
TGTGCCAGCAGTTTATTGGACAGGGGGCCGTCCACTGAAGCTTTCTTT
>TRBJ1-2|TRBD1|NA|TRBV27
CASSLRQGHGYTF
TGTGCCAGCAGCCTTAGACAGGGGCATGGCTACACCTTC
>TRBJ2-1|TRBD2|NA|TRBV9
CASSVTSGGAYNEQFF
TGTGCCAGCAGCGTTACTAGCGGGGGGGCCTACAATGAGCAGTTCTTC
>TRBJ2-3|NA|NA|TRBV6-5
CASRLLTAGTQYF
TGTGCCAGCAGGCTTCTCACCGCCGGTACGCAGTATTTT
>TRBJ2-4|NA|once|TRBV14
CASSHGGAAAKNIQYF
TGTGCCAGCAGCCACGGTGGCGCGGCAGCCAAAAACATTCAGTACTTC
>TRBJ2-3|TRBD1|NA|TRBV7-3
CASSSSGTGRSTDTQYF
TGTGCCAGCAGCTCGTCCGGGACAGGGCGTAGCACAGATACGCAGTATTTT
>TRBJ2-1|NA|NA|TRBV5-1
CASSLGFGERNEQFF
TGCGCCAGCAGCCTTGGGTTCGGGGAGAGGAATGAGCAGTTCTTC
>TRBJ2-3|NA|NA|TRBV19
CASRWLGADTQYF
TGTGCCAGTAGGTGGCTAGGTGCAGATACGCAGTATTTT
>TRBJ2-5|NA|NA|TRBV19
CASKVGREGAETQYF
TGTGCCAGTAAGGTCGGGAGAGAGGGGGCGGAGACCCAGTACTTC
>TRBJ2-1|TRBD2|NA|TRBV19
CASSPVASGEWSSYNEQFF
TGTGCCAGTAGTCCCGTAGCTAGCGGGGAGTGGAGCTCCTACAATGAGCAGTTCTTC
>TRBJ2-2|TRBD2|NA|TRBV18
CASSPRTSGRGTGELFF
TGTGCCAGCTCACCAAGGACTAGCGGGAGAGGCACCGGGGAGCTGTTTTTT
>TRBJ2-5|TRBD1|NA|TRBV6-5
CASSYWTGDGQETQYF
TGTGCCAGCAGTTACTGGACAGGGGATGGGCAAGAGACCCAGTACTTC
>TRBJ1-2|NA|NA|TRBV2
CASSVVGPGVHTF
TGTGCCAGCAGTGTAGTGGGGCCGGGGGTTCACACCTTC
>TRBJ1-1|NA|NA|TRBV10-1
CASSEFGARTEAFF
TGCGCCAGCAGTGAGTTTGGGGCCCGAACTGAAGCTTTCTTT
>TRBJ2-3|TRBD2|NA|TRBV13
CASSQRGGTDTQYF
TGTGCCAGCAGCCAGCGGGGGGGTACAGATACGCAGTATTTT
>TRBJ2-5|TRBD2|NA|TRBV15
CATSSGTSGSLKTQYF
TGTGCCACCAGCAGCGGGACTAGCGGGAGTTTGAAGACCCAGTACTTC
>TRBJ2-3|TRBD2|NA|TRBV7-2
CASSSWTSGNTDTQYF
TGTGCCAGCAGCTCCTGGACTAGCGGTAACACAGATACGCAGTATTTT
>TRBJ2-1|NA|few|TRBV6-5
CASSDWRQVEQFF
TGTGCCAGCAGCGACTGGAGACAGGTCGAGCAGTTCTTC
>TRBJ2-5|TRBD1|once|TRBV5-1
CASSPGQGPKETQYF
TGCGCCAGCAGCCCCGGACAGGGTCCGAAAGAGACCCAGTACTTC
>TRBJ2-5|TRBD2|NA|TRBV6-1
CASSEGLAGGEETQYF
TGTGCCAGCAGCGAAGGACTAGCGGGGGGTGAGGAGACCCAGTACTTC
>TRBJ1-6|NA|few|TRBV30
CAWSVRGNSPLHF
TGTGCCTGGAGTGTACGGGGGAATTCACCCCTCCACTTT
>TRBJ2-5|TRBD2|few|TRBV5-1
CASSLSSGGFETQYF
TGCGCCAGCAGCTTATCTAGCGGGGGTTTTGAGACCCAGTACTTC
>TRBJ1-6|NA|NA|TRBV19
CASMDTTSSYNSPLHF
TGTGCCAGTATGGACACTACGAGCTCCTATAATTCACCCCTCCACTTT
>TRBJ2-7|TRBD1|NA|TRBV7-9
CASSPRTGKPYEQYF
TGTGCCAGCAGCCCCCGGACAGGGAAGCCCTACGAGCAGTACTTC
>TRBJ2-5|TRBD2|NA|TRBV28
CASSLSSSGARTQYF
TGTGCCAGCAGTTTATCGAGTAGCGGGGCACGGACCCAGTACTTC
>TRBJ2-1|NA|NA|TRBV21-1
CASKPDRGDYNEQFF
TGTGCCAGCAAACCCGACAGGGGGGACTACAATGAGCAGTTCTTC
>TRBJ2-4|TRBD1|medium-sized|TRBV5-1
CASSSGQGGGKNIQYF
TGCGCCAGCAGCTCGGGACAGGGCGGCGGCAAAAACATTCAGTACTTC
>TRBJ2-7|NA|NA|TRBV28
CASSPLTIRGPYEQYF
TGTGCCAGCAGTCCGCTCACCATCAGGGGCCCCTACGAGCAGTACTTC
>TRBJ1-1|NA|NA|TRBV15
CATSRDFGSGSEAFF
TGTGCCACCAGCAGAGATTTTGGATCGGGATCTGAAGCTTTCTTT
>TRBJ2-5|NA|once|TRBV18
CASSPRGETQYF
TGTGCCAGCTCACCTCGGGGAGAGACCCAGTACTTC
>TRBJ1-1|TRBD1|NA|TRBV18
CASTHRGLLNTEAFF
TGTGCCAGCACCCACAGGGGGCTCCTAAACACTGAAGCTTTCTTT
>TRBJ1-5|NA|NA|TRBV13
CASSLRGSNQPQHF
TGTGCCAGCAGCTTACGGGGTAGCAATCAGCCCCAGCATTTT
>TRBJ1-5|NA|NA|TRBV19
CASSSQVSGWGNQPQHF
TGTGCCAGTAGTTCCCAGGTTTCCGGCTGGGGCAATCAGCCCCAGCATTTT
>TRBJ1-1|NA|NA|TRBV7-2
CASSGDGSHAEAFF
TGTGCCAGCAGCGGGGACGGGAGTCACGCTGAAGCTTTCTTT
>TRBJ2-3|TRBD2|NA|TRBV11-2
CASSLAGGQSTDTQYF
TGTGCCAGCAGCCTAGCGGGAGGGCAAAGCACAGATACGCAGTATTTT
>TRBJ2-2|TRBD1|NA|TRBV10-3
CAPIGRGQGWRNTGELFF
TGTGCCCCAATAGGGAGAGGACAGGGATGGAGGAACACCGGGGAGCTGTTTTTT
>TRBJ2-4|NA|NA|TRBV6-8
CASRQELAKNIQYF
TGTGCCAGCAGACAGGAGTTAGCCAAAAACATTCAGTACTTC
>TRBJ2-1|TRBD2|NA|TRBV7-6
CASSLLLAGAGYYNEQFF
TGTGCCAGCAGCTTATTACTAGCGGGGGCCGGCTATTACAATGAGCAGTTCTTC
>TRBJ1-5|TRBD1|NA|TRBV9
CASTFPGTGGKSNQPQHF
TGTGCCAGCACATTCCCCGGGACAGGGGGTAAGAGCAATCAGCCCCAGCATTTT
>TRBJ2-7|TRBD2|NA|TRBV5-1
CASSSPEREENEQYF
TGCGCCAGCAGCTCCCCCGAGCGGGAAGAAAACGAGCAGTACTTC
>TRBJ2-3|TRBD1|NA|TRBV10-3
CAISEWGTGATDTQYF
TGTGCCATCAGTGAGTGGGGGACAGGGGCCACAGATACGCAGTATTTT
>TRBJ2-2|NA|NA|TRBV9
CASSVDGGPNTGELFF
TGTGCCAGCAGCGTAGATGGCGGCCCGAACACCGGGGAGCTGTTTTTT
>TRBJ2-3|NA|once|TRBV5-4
CASSSIPGDTQYF
TGTGCCAGCAGCTCGATCCCGGGGGATACGCAGTATTTT
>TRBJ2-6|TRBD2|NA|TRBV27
CASSRGEGFGANVLTF
TGTGCCAGCAGCCGGGGGGAGGGATTTGGGGCCAACGTCCTGACTTTC
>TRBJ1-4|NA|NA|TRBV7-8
CASSLRSQRGEKLFF
TGTGCCAGCAGCTTAAGATCCCAACGCGGTGAAAAACTGTTTTTT
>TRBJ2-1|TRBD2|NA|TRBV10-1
CATSGASGVGSYNEQFF
TGCGCCACCAGCGGGGCTAGCGGGGTGGGCTCCTACAATGAGCAGTTCTTC
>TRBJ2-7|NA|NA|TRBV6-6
CASSFGGEQYF
TGTGCCAGCAGTTTCGGAGGTGAGCAGTACTTC
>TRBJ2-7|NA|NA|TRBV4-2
CASSQDRGGNPIGEQYF
TGTGCCAGCAGCCAAGATCGGGGCGGGAACCCGATAGGGGAGCAGTACTTC
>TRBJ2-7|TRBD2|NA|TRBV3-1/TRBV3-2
CASSQELAAPYEQYF
TGTGCCAGCAGCCAAGAGCTAGCGGCCCCCTACGAGCAGTACTTC
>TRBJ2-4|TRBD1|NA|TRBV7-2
CASSPTRGNIQYF
TGTGCCAGCAGCCCAACCAGGGGGAACATTCAGTACTTC
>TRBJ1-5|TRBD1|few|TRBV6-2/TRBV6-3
CASSYSPGTGGAGSNQPQHF
TGTGCCAGCAGTTACTCGCCCGGGACAGGGGGCGCGGGTAGCAATCAGCCCCAGCATTTT
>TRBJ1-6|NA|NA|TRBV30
CAWSGAVNNSPLHF
TGTGCCTGGAGTGGGGCAGTGAATAATTCACCCCTCCACTTT
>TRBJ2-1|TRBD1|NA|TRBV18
CASSPTYGTGNNEQFF
TGTGCCAGCTCACCAACTTACGGGACAGGGAACAATGAGCAGTTCTTC
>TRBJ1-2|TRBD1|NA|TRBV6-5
CASGQGNGYTF
TGTGCCAGCGGACAGGGGAACGGCTACACCTTC
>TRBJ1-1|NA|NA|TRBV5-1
CASAPGGRVRRIEAFF
TGCGCCAGCGCCCCGGGGGGCAGGGTTCGTAGAATCGAAGCTTTCTTT
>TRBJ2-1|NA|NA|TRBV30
CAWSVEGFNEQFF
TGTGCCTGGAGTGTAGAGGGTTTCAATGAGCAGTTCTTC
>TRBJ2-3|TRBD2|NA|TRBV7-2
CASSLESGRGTDTQYF
TGTGCCAGCAGCTTAGAGAGCGGGAGGGGGACAGATACGCAGTATTTT